This T cell receptor beta chain originates from a study of blood T cell repertoires in COVID-19. Study details: Specimens from acute and convalescent COVID-19 originated in the United States, Italy and Spain. Sources were T cells, B-cell-depleted T cells, or PBMCs; the material itself was cDNA or gDNA.

Authors' processing steps: Reference gene primer amplification gave nucleated cell count estimates. Sequencing was performed with immunoSEQ multiplex PCR; in TCRdb, only in-frame clones are kept and a portion is missing. The V and J calls and clone size are taken from that table; D and trimming were inferred from the DNA. The sample lists 150,000 to 200,000 clones; 88% were seen once. The material sequenced was peripheral blood. This clonotype was obtained from a human donor in a cohort sampled during active COVID-19.

In DNA form, the CDR3 reads TGTGCCAGCAGTTACAGGGGAAATCAGCCCCAGCATTTT. It codes for CASSYRGNQPQHF. The chain couples TRBV12-3 or TRBV12-4 to TRBJ1-5; 7 nucleotides align to TRBD1. V gave up 4 bases and J gave up 4 bases; unmatched junction bases: 1. The CDR3 totals 13 residues.